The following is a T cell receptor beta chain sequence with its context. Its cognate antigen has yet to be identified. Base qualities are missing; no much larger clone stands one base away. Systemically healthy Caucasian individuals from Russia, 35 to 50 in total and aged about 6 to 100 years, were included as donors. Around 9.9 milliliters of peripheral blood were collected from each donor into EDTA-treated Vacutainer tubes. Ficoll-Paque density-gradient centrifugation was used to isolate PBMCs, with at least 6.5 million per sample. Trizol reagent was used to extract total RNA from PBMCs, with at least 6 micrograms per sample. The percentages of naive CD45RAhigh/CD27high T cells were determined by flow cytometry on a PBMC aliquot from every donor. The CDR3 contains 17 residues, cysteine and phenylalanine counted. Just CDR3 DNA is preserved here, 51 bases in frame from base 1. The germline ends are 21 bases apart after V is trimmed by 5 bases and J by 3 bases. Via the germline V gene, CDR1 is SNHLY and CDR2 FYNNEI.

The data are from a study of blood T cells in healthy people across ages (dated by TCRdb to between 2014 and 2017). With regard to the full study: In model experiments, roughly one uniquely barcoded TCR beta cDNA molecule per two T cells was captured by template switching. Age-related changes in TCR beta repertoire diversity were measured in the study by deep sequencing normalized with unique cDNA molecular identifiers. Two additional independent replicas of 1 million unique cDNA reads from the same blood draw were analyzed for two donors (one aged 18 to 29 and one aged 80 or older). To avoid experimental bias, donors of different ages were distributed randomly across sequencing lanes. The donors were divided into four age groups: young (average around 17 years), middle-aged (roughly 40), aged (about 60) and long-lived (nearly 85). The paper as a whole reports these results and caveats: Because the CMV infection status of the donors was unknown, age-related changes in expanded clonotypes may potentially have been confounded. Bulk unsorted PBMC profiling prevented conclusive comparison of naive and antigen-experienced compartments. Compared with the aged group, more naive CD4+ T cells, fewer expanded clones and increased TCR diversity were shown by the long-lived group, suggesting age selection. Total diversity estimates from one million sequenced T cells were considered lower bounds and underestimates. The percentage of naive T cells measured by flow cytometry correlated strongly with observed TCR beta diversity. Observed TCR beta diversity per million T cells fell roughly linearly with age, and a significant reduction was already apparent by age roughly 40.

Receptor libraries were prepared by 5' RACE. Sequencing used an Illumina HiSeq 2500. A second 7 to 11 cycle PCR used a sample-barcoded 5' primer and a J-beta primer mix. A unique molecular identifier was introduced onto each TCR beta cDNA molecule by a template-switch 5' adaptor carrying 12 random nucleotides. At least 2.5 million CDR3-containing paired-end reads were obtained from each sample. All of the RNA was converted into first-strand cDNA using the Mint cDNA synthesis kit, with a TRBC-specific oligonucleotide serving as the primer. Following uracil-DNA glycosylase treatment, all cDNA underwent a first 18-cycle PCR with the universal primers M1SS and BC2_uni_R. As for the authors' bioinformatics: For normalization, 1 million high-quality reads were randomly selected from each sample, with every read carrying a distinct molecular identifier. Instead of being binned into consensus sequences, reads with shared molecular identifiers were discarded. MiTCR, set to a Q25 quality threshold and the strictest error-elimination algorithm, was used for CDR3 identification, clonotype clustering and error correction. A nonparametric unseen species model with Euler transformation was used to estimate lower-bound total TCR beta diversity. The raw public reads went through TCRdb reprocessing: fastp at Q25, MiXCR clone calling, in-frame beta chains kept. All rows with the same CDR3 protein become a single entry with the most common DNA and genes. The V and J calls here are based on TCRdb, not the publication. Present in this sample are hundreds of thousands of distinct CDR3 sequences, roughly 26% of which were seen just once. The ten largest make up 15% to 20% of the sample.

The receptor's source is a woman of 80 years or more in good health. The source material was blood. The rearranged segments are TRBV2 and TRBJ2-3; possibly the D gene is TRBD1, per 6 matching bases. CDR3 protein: CASSSINRDLRTDTQYF. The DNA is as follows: TGTGCCAGCAGTTCGATCAACAGGGATTTGAGAACAGATACGCAGTATTTT.